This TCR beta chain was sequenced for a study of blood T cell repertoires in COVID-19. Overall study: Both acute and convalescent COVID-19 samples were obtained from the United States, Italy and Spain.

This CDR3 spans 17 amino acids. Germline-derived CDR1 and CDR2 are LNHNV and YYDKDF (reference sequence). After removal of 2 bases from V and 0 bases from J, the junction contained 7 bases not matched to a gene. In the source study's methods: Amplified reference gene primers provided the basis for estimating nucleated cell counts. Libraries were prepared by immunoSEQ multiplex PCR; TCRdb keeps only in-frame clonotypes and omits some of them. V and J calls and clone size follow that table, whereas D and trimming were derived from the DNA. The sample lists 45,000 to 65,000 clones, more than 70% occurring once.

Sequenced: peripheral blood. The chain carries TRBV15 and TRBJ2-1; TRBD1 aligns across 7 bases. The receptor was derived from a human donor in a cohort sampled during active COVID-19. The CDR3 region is CATSRSDRLNSYNEQFF. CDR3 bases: TGTGCCACCAGCAGATCGGACAGGCTTAACTCCTACAATGAGCAGTTCTTC.